The 27 T cell receptor beta chains below all came from one sample that was sequenced in a study of CD8+ T cells in alopecia areata. Treatment meaning: oral pan-JAK inhibitor, 5-10 mg twice daily. Following RNA extraction, reverse transcription yielded cDNA that acted as the sequencing template. Sequencing was performed with immunoSEQ multiplex PCR; in TCRdb, only in-frame clones are kept and a portion is missing. This table has 200,000 to 250,000 clones, around 65% appearing once. Sequencing used CD4+ T cells sorted from blood, obtained between weeks 43 and 45, from a patient treated with tofacitinib. The receptors derive from a human donor with alopecia areata.

This clone was picked up a small number of times. This chain links TRBV9 with TRBJ1-6; D not certain. This CDR3 has 14 amino acids. The V end lost 4 bases, the J end lost 9 bases, and 14 bases lay between the germline ends. The germline gives CDR1 SGDLS, CDR2 YYNGEE. CDR3 nucleotide sequence: TGTGCCAGCAGCAACGGGCCTTGGAGTTCACCCCTCCACTTT. It is translated as CASSNGPWSSPLHF.

The chain joins TRBV5-7 to TRBJ2-3; 7 bases map to TRBD2. TRBV5-7 is an ORF for which the function is uncertain. V was pared by 0 bases and J by 2 bases, with 15 bases of the junction left unmatched. This CDR3 spans 19 amino acids. CDR3 sequence reads: CASSLAVSGDYTYTDTQYF. CDR3 in DNA: TGTGCCAGCAGCTTGGCCGTATCTGGGGACTATACTTACACAGATACGCAGTATTTT.

The chain links TRBV14 to TRBJ2-7; no firm D call. Germline V gene sequence: CDR1 SGHDN, CDR2 FVKESK. The V end was cut by 4 bases, the J end by 6 bases, with 19 bases between. This CDR3 has 15 residues. The CDR3 DNA reads as TGTGCCAGCAGCCTTTACGGGTCCTCCAGAACCGAGCAGTACTTC. It codes for CASSLYGSSRTEQYF.

This chain links TRBV7-6 with TRBJ2-7; possibly TRBD2 for D (5 bases). This CDR3 comprises 14 residues. CDR1 SGHVS and CDR2 FNYEAQ come from the germline V gene. The V and J ends lost 2 bases and 3 bases respectively, with 11 bases between them. For the CDR3, the DNA is TGTGCCAGCAGCTTATCGCGGGTCAGCTACGAGCAGTACTTC. It is translated as CASSLSRVSYEQYF.

To note about this clone: A junction boundary mismatches the germline segment, possibly from a read error. The V call is TRBV15, the J call TRBJ2-1; D is ambiguous. Germline values: CDR1 LNHNV, CDR2 YYDKDF (reference sequence). The CDR3 contains 13 residues. The CDR3 coding sequence is TGTGCCACCAGCAGAGGGTCCTCCAATGAGCAGTTCTTC. This codes for CATSRGSSNEQFF.

The chain joins TRBV2 to TRBJ2-5; D may correspond to TRBD1 or TRBD2 (5 bases each). V gave up 8 bases and J gave up 5 bases, with 12 bases separating them. Germline V gene data show CDR1 as SNHLY and CDR2 as FYNNEI. This CDR3 has 12 amino acids. DNA for the CDR3: TGTGCCAGCCGGGCCGGGGCGGAGACCCAGTACTTC. Translated, it gives CASRAGAETQYF.

This chain joins TRBV7-2 and TRBJ1-4; D call uncertain. CDR3 size: 16 residues. V dropped 2 bases and J dropped 0 bases, with 10 bases sitting between them. The germline gives CDR1 SGHTA, CDR2 FQGNSA. This chain's CDR3 is CASSLRRQTTNEKLFF. Written as DNA, the CDR3 is TGTGCCAGCAGCTTAAGGCGGCAAACAACTAATGAAAAACTGTTTTTT.

This clone was seen a handful of times. The chain uses TRBV7-6 and TRBJ2-5, with TRBD2 as a possible D gene (6 bases). V was shortened by 4 bases and J by 5 bases, with 11 bases between the two germline ends. Germline assignment: CDR1 SGHVS and CDR2 FNYEAQ. This CDR3 comprises 13 residues. The CDR3 nucleotides are TGTGCCAGCAGCTCCCCGGGGGTGGAGACCCAGTACTTC. Protein: CASSSPGVETQYF.

The V and J genes are TRBV29-1 and TRBJ1-2, with 10 bases fitting TRBD1. Germline V gene sequence: CDR1 SQVTM, CDR2 ANQGSEA. V lost 7 bases to trimming and J lost 2 bases; unmatched junction nucleotides: 7. This CDR3 has 14 residues. CDR3 DNA sequence: TGCAGCGCTGCGACAGGGGGCGAGAACTATGGCTACACCTTC. It codes for CSAATGGENYGYTF.

This clone turned up a few times. The chain is built from TRBV9 and TRBJ1-2, with TRBD1 identical over 7 bases. The J segment lost 6 bases and the V segment lost 4 bases, leaving 9 bases of the junction unmatched. The CDR3 runs to 14 residues. The germline V gene encodes CDR1 SGDLS and CDR2 YYNGEE. The CDR3 is CASSLTGTEHGYTF. The DNA for the CDR3 is TGTGCCAGCAGCCTTACCGGGACAGAACATGGCTACACCTTC. Based on the CDR3 plus reference TRBV9 and TRBJ1-2, the full variable domain is DSGVTQTPKHLITATGQRVTLRCSPRSGDLSVYWYQQSLDQGLQFLIQYYNGEERAKGNILERFSAQQFPDLHSELNLSSLELGDSALYFCASSLTGTEHGYTFGSGTRLTVV.

This clone was detected only a few times. V and J are TRBV29-1 and TRBJ1-1; D gene uncertain. The CDR3 sequence is 13 residues long. The V and J ends lost 6 bases and 0 bases respectively, with 11 bases between them. The germline V gene has CDR1 SQVTM and CDR2 ANQGSEA. The CDR3 coding sequence is TGCAGCGTGACCCCACGATTGAACACTGAAGCTTTCTTT. This sequence encodes CSVTPRLNTEAFF.

The chain employs TRBV7-9 and TRBJ1-4; no reliable D call. This CDR3 has 13 residues. V lost 1 base and J lost 7, with 7 bases in between. Germline V gene lookup returns CDR1 SEHNR and CDR2 FQNEAQ (reference sequence). The CDR3 coding sequence is TGTGCCAGCAGCTTAGACCCAGGTGAAAAACTGTTTTTT. Its translation is CASSLDPGEKLFF.

In this sample, this clone turned up a few times. The gene calls are TRBV14 and TRBJ2-2; 7 bases are shared with TRBD2. The CDR3 consists of 17 residues. After removal of 0 bases from V and 5 bases from J, the junction contained 9 bases not matched to a gene. CDR1 is SGHDN, CDR2 FVKESK, per germline. In DNA form, the CDR3 reads TGTGCCAGCAGCCAAGATCTGGGTTTCGGGAGGACCGGGGAGCTGTTTTTT. It encodes CASSQDLGFGRTGELFF.

This chain's CDR3 is CASSHPPGTGTDTQYF. The CDR3 DNA follows: TGTGCCAGCAGCCACCCTCCCGGGACTGGCACAGATACGCAGTATTTT. The rearrangement links TRBV4-2 to TRBJ2-3; D is perhaps TRBD2 (6 bases). There are 16 residues in the CDR3. Germline V gene lookup returns CDR1 LGHNA and CDR2 YNFKEQ. Trimming pared 3 bases from V and 1 base from J, leaving 14 bases between.

V usage is TRBV29-1 and J usage is TRBJ1-1, with 8 bases fitting TRBD1. The CDR3 is made up of 14 amino acids. Germline V CDR1 and CDR2: SQVTM, ANQGSEA. The J segment lost 5 bases and the V segment lost 4 bases, leaving 9 bases of the junction unmatched. The CDR3 loop is CSVVGRGQVTEAFF. The DNA of the CDR3 is TGCAGCGTTGTAGGCAGGGGGCAAGTAACTGAAGCTTTCTTT.

The chain has TRBV29-1 and TRBJ2-1; the match to TRBD1 covers 9 bases. CDR3 length equals 15 residues. The trim removed 2 bases at V and 2 bases at J, leaving 4 bases unmatched. Germline V gene lookup returns CDR1 SQVTM and CDR2 ANQGSEA. In DNA form, the CDR3 reads TGCAGCGTTGAAAGACAGGGGGGACCCTACAATGAGCAGTTCTTC. Amino acids: CSVERQGGPYNEQFF.

This clone has only one observation. The chain joins TRBV30 to TRBJ1-1, with 9 positions matching TRBD1. Trimming removed 3 bases from V and 0 bases from J; junction bases left unmatched: 8. CDR1 is GTSNPN, CDR2 SVGIG, per germline (reference sequence). This CDR3 has 16 residues. The CDR3 here is CAWRHRDRDVNTEAFF. In DNA, the CDR3 is TGTGCCTGGAGACACCGGGACAGGGATGTGAACACTGAAGCTTTCTTT. Using reference TRBV30 and TRBJ1-1 for the parts outside the CDR3, the full variable domain is SQTIHQWPATLVQPVGSPLSLECTVEGTSNPNLYWYRQAAGRGLQLLFYSVGIGQISSEVPQNLSASRPQDRQFILSSKKLLLSDSGFYLCAWRHRDRDVNTEAFFGQGTRLTVV.

The V and J genes are TRBV5-1 and TRBJ2-7; D is possibly TRBD2 (5 bases). Germline assignment: CDR1 SGHRS and CDR2 YFSETQ. The CDR3 consists of 15 residues. V lost 0 bases to trimming and J lost 5 bases, with 15 bases between them. CDR3 DNA sequence: TGCGCCAGCAGCTTGGCGGATACGGGAACAAACGAGCAGTACTTC. This codes for CASSLADTGTNEQYF.

Concerning this clone itself: The same CDR3 can be traced to other DNA sequences in this sample. The V call is TRBV30, the J call TRBJ1-1; D unresolved. CDR1 and CDR2 (germline): GTSNPN, SVGIG (reference sequence). V was pared by 1 base and J by 4 bases, with 10 bases between. The CDR3 is 13 amino acids. The CDR3 DNA follows: TGTGCCTGGAGTGCGGGGTCGACCACTGAAGCTTTCTTT. Its protein product is CAWSAGSTTEAFF.

This clone occurred a few times. The genes are TRBV5-1 and TRBJ1-1; a possible D gene is TRBD1 (6 bases). With 2 bases removed from V and 8 bases from J, the gap between germline ends came to 16 bases. Per the germline V gene, CDR1 is SGHRS and CDR2 is YFSETQ. The CDR3 is made up of 14 amino acids. CDR3 in DNA: TGCGCCAGCAGCTTCCACAGGGAATCGGAGGAAGCTTTCTTT. It is translated as CASSFHRESEEAFF.

The CDR3 DNA reads as TGTGCCAGCAGCTTACCCCCTTACTCGGAAAAACTGTTTTTT. Translating it yields CASSLPPYSEKLFF. The V gene is TRBV7-9, the J gene TRBJ1-4, with D unclear. The CDR3 extends over 14 amino acids. The germline V gene has CDR1 SEHNR and CDR2 FQNEAQ (reference sequence). The V end lost 2 bases, the J end lost 8 bases, and 12 bases lay between the germline ends.

This chain links TRBV5-1 with TRBJ2-2; 9 nucleotides line up with TRBD2. The CDR3 has 16 residues. Germline loops: CDR1 SGHRS, CDR2 YFSETQ. The junction had 0 bases not matched to a gene; V was cut back by 0 bases and J by 0 bases. CDR3 nucleotide sequence: TGCGCCAGCAGCTTGGGACTAGCGGCGAACACCGGGGAGCTGTTTTTT. Amino acids: CASSLGLAANTGELFF.

The chain has TRBV27 and TRBJ1-1; no reliable D call. V lost 6 bases and J 2 bases, leaving 10 bases between the germline ends. The length of the CDR3 is 13 residues. Germline V lookup: CDR1 MNHEY, CDR2 SMNVEV (reference sequence). CDR3 residues: CASSFTRNTEAFF. The CDR3 DNA follows: TGTGCCAGCAGCTTTACAAGAAACACTGAAGCTTTCTTT.

V gene TRBV29-1 combines with J gene TRBJ1-2, with D possibly matching TRBD1 (5 bases). This CDR3 contains 14 residues. The V and J ends lost 4 bases and 5 bases respectively, with 17 bases between them. Germline assignment: CDR1 SQVTM and CDR2 ANQGSEA. The CDR3 region has the DNA TGCAGCGTTGGTGGTCAGGGTTCGGGGTATGGCTACACCTTC. Protein sequence: CSVGGQGSGYGYTF.

The J gene is TRBJ2-7, the V gene TRBV29-1, with unresolved D. Germline V gene sequence: CDR1 SQVTM, CDR2 ANQGSEA. The length of the CDR3 is 12 residues. Trimming pared 6 bases from V and 0 bases from J, leaving 9 bases between. In nucleotides, the CDR3 is TGCAGCGTCCCCCTGGGCTCCTACGAGCAGTACTTC. Translated: CSVPLGSYEQYF.

This chain links TRBV5-6 with TRBJ2-1; perhaps TRBD1 as D (5 bases). Germline CDR1 SGHDT, CDR2 YYEEEE. CDR3 length: 13 residues. V lost 1 base to trimming and J lost 10 bases, with 12 bases between them. CDR3 amino acids: CASSLIGADEQFF. DNA of the CDR3: TGTGCCAGCAGCTTGATAGGGGCGGACGAGCAGTTCTTC.

The genes are TRBV15 and TRBJ1-2, with a tentative D call TRBD1 (5 bases). Germline CDR1 and CDR2: LNHNV and YYDKDF (reference sequence). The CDR3 has 14 amino acids. The V end was cut by 2 bases, the J end by 4 bases, with 11 bases between. The CDR3 region has the DNA TGTGCCACCAGCAGACAACAAGACAGCTATGGCTACACCTTC. As protein: CATSRQQDSYGYTF.